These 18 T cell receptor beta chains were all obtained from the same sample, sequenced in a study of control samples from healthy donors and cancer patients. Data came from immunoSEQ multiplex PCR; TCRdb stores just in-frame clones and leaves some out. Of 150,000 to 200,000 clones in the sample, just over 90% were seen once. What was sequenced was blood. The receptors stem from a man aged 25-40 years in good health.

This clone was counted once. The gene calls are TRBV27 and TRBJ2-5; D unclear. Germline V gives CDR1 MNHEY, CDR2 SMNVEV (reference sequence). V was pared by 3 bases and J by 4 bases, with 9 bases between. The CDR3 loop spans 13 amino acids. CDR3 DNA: TGTGCCAGCAGTTTTATCATAGGAGAGACCCAGTACTTC. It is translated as CASSFIIGETQYF.

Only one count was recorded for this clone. CDR3 in DNA: TGTGCCAGCAGTTCGCTCGGGACAGGGTCCCATGGCTACACCTTC. It translates to CASSSLGTGSHGYTF. The chain recombines TRBV27 with TRBJ1-2; 9 bases align to TRBD1. CDR1 MNHEY and CDR2 SMNVEV come from the germline V gene (reference sequence). This CDR3 has 15 amino acids. The V segment lost 4 bases and the J segment 6 bases; nucleotides outside the gene matches: 9.

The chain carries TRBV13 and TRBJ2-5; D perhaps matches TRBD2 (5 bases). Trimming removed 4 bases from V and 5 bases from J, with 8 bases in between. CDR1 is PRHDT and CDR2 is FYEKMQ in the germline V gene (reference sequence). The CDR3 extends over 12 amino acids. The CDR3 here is CASSSGVETQYF. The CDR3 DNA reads TGTGCCAGCAGCTCCGGGGTGGAGACCCAGTACTTC.

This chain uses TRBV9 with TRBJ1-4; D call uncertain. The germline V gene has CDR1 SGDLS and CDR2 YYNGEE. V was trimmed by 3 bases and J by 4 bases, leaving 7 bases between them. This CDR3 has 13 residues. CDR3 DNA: TGTGCCAGCAGCGCCCGGGATAATGAAAAACTGTTTTTT. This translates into CASSARDNEKLFF. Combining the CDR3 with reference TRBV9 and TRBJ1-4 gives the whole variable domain DSGVTQTPKHLITATGQRVTLRCSPRSGDLSVYWYQQSLDQGLQFLIQYYNGEERAKGNILERFSAQQFPDLHSELNLSSLELGDSALYFCASSARDNEKLFFGSGTQLSVL.

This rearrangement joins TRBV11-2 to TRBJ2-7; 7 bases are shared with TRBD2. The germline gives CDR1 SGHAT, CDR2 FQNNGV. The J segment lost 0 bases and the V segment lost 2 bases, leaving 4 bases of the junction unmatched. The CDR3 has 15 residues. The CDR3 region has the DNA TGTGCCAGCAGCTTAACCGGGGGGACCTCCTACGAGCAGTACTTC. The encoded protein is CASSLTGGTSYEQYF.

The CDR3 sequence is CASTLGTLNSGPQHF. In DNA form, the CDR3 reads TGTGCCAGCACCCTAGGGACACTAAATAGCGGGCCCCAGCATTTT. J is TRBJ1-5 and V is TRBV28; D may be TRBD1 (6 bases). This CDR3 has 15 residues. Germline CDR1 reads MDHEN; CDR2 reads SYDVKM. V shed 7 bases and J shed 9 bases, with 22 bases lying between them.

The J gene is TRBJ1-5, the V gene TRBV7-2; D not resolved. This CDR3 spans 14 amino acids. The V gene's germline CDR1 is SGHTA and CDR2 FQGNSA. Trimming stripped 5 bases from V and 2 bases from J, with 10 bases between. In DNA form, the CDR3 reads TGTGCCAGCAGCCAAAACAGAGGCAATCAGCCCCAGCATTTT. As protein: CASSQNRGNQPQHF.

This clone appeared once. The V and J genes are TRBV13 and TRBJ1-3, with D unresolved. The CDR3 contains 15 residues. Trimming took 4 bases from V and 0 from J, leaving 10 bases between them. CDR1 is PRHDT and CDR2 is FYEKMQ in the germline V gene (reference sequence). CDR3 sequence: CASSWDEGSGNTIYF. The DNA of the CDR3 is TGTGCCAGCAGCTGGGATGAAGGCTCTGGAAACACCATATATTTT.

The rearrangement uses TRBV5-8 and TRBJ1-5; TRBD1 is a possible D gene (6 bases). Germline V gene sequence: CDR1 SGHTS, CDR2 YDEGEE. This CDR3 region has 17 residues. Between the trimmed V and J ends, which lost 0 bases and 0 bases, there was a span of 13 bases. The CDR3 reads CASSLELGHTSNQPQHF. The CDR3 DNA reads TGTGCCAGCAGCTTGGAGTTGGGACACACTAGCAATCAGCCCCAGCATTTT.

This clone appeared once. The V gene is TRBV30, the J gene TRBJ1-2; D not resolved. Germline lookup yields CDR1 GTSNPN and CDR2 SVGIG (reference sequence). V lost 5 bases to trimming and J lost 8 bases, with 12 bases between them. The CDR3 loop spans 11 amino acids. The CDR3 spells CAWGTGWGYTF. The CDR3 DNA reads TGTGCCTGGGGCACCGGGTGGGGCTACACCTTC.

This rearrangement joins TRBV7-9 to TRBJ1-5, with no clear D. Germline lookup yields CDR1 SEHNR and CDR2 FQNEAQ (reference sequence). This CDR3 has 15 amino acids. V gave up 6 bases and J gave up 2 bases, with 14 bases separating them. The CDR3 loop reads CASRPGNEGNQPQHF. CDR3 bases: TGTGCCAGCAGGCCGGGGAATGAAGGCAATCAGCCCCAGCATTTT.

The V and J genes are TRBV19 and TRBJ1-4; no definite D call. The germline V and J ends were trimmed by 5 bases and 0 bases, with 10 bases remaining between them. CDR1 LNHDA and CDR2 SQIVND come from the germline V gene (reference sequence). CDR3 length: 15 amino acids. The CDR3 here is CASSPDTATNEKLFF. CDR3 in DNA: TGTGCCAGTAGTCCCGACACAGCAACTAATGAAAAACTGTTTTTT. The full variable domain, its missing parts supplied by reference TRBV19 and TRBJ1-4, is DGGITQSPKYLFRKEGQNVTLSCEQNLNHDAMYWYRQDPGQGLRLIYYSQIVNDFQKGDIAEGYSVSREKKESFPLTVTSAQKNPTAFYLCASSPDTATNEKLFFGSGTQLSVL.

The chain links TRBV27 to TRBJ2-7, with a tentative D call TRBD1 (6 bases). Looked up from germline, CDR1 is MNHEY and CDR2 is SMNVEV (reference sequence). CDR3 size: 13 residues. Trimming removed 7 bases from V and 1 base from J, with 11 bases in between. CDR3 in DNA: TGTGCCAGCAATCCACAGGGTTCCTACGAGCAGTACTTC. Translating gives CASNPQGSYEQYF.

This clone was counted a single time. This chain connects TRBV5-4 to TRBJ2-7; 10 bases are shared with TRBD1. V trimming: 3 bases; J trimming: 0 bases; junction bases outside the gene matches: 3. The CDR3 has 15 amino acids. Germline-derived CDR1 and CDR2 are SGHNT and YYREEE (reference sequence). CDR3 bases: TGTGCCAGCAGCTCGGGACAGGGGAGCTCCTACGAGCAGTACTTC. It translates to CASSSGQGSSYEQYF.

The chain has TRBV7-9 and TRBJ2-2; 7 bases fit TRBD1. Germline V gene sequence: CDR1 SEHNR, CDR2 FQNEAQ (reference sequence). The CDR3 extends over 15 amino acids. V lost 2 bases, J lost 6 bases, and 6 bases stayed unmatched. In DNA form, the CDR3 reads TGTGCCAGCAGCTTACGACAGGGTATAGCCGGGGAGCTGTTTTTT. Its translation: CASSLRQGIAGELFF.

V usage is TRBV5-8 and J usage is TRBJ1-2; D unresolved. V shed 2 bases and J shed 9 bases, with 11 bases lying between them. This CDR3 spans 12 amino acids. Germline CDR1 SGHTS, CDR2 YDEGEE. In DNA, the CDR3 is TGTGCCAGCAGCTTAGAGCCGAGAAGCTACACCTTC. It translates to CASSLEPRSYTF. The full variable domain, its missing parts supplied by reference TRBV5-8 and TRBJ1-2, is EAGVTQSPTHLIKTRGQQATLRCSPISGHTSVYWYQQALGLGLQFLLWYDEGEERNRGNFPPRFSGRQFPNYSSELNVNALELEDSALYLCASSLEPRSYTFGSGTRLTVV.

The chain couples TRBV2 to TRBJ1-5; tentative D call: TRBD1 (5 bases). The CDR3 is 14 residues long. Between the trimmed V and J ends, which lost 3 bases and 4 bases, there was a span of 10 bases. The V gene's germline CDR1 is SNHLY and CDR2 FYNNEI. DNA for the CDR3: TGTGCCAGCAGTGATAGGGGCCTTAATCAGCCCCAGCATTTT. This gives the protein CASSDRGLNQPQHF. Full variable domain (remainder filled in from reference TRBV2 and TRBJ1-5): EPEVTQTPSHQVTQMGQEVILRCVPISNHLYFYWYRQILGQKVEFLVSFYNNEISEKSEIFDDQFSVERPDGSNFTLKIRSTKLEDSAMYFCASSDRGLNQPQHFGDGTRLSIL.

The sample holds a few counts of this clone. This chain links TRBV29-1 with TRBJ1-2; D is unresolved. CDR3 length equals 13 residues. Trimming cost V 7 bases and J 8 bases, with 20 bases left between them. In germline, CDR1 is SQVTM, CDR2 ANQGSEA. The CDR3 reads CSARSESSRGYTF. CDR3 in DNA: TGCAGCGCTCGAAGCGAATCGAGTCGGGGCTACACCTTC.